This T cell receptor (beta chain) was observed in a study of blood T cells in healthy people across ages. Each sample used at least 6 million PBMCs. The use of a sample-barcoded 5' primer and a J-beta primer mix characterized a second PCR of roughly 7 to 11 cycles. One entry per CDR3 protein, called by TCRdb with MiXCR from the 5' RACE reads. In the table there are 450,000 to 700,000 distinct CDR3 sequences, approximately 25% of which are singletons. V shed 3 bases, J shed 3 bases, and the junction held 1 base outside the gene matches. Germline CDR1 is DFQATT and CDR2 is SNEGSKA (reference sequence). The CDR3 covers 13 residues.

This clonotype was sampled from a woman between 65 and 79 years old in good health. The V gene is TRBV20-1, the J gene TRBJ2-4; 8 bases are a match to TRBD2. The sample comprised blood. In DNA, the CDR3 is TGCAGTGCTAGGGCGGGGGGCAAAAACATTCAGTACTTC. Its protein product is CSARAGGKNIQYF.